The 14 T cell receptor beta chains below come from one sample, sequenced in a study of blood T cells in healthy people across ages. For the second PCR, which ran for about 6 to 11 cycles, a sample-barcoded 5' primer and a J-beta primer mix were used. Via MiXCR, TCRdb re-called the 5' RACE reads, giving one row per CDR3 protein. The data hold about 1.4 million distinct CDR3 sequences, with 45% to 70% observed a single time. The sample was blood. These TCRs come from a man aged 18 to 35 in good health.

In DNA, the CDR3 is TGTGCCAGCAGTTCAGGGGGCAATCAGCCCCAGCATTTT. Amino acid sequence: CASSSGGNQPQHF. J is TRBJ1-5 and V is TRBV12-3 or TRBV12-4; possibly TRBD1 for D (6 bases). V shed 4 bases and J shed 2 bases, with 6 bases lying between them. CDR3 length equals 13 residues.

This rearrangement joins TRBV6-5 to TRBJ1-4, with a possible D match to TRBD1 (5 bases). Germline CDR1 MNHEY, CDR2 SVGAGI. There are 12 residues in the CDR3. V was trimmed by 8 bases and J by 12 bases, leaving 16 bases between them. The CDR3 here is CASRDGGGELFF. CDR3 nucleotide sequence: TGTGCCAGCCGAGACGGGGGGGGGGAACTGTTTTTT.

The chain carries TRBV9 and TRBJ2-5; D call uncertain. Germline CDR1 SGDLS, CDR2 YYNGEE. The V gene lost 0 bases and the J gene lost 5 bases, with 5 bases spanning the gap. The length of the CDR3 is 12 residues. CDR3 DNA sequence: TGTGCCAGCAGCGTAGACGACGAGACCCAGTACTTC. This sequence encodes CASSVDDETQYF.

The CDR3 is CSVEEGGQGETQYF. The DNA for the CDR3 is TGCAGCGTTGAAGAGGGGGGACAGGGAGAGACCCAGTACTTC. The chain has TRBV29-1 and TRBJ2-5; TRBD1 aligns across 9 bases. The germline V gene encodes CDR1 SQVTM and CDR2 ANQGSEA. Trimming cost V 0 bases and J 4 bases; bases outside gene matches: 3. The CDR3 covers 14 residues.

This chain links TRBV27 with TRBJ1-1, with D tentatively TRBD1 (6 bases). The germline V gene has CDR1 MNHEY and CDR2 SMNVEV (reference sequence). The V end was cut by 5 bases, the J end by 0 bases, with 13 bases between. The CDR3 consists of 15 residues. CDR3 sequence reads: CASSASTGVNTEAFF. The CDR3 nucleotides are TGTGCCAGCAGTGCCTCGACAGGCGTGAACACTGAAGCTTTCTTT.

V is TRBV29-1 and J is TRBJ1-1; a weak D match, TRBD1 (5 bases). This CDR3 region has 13 residues. V shed 7 bases and J shed 2 bases, with 14 bases lying between them. Germline V CDR1 and CDR2: SQVTM, ANQGSEA. Written as DNA, the CDR3 is TGCAGCGGGGGCGGGGGGATTAACACTGAAGCTTTCTTT. Its protein product is CSGGGGINTEAFF.

The genes are TRBV4-1 and TRBJ2-7; D is undetermined. CDR1 is MGHRA, CDR2 YSYEKL, per germline. There are 14 residues in the CDR3. The V gene lost 7 bases and the J gene lost 1 base, with 14 bases spanning the gap. The CDR3 DNA sequence: TGCGCCAGCACCCAGACAATGGGGTCCTACGAGCAGTACTTC. Amino acids: CASTQTMGSYEQYF.

The chain links TRBV14 to TRBJ2-4; tentative D call: TRBD1 (6 bases). Trimming took 1 base from V and 10 from J, leaving 11 bases between them. The CDR3 totals 13 residues. The germline V gene has CDR1 SGHDN and CDR2 FVKESK. CDR3 protein: CASSQVGQRIQYF. CDR3 coding DNA: TGTGCCAGCAGCCAAGTCGGACAGCGTATTCAGTACTTC.

This clonotype was detected a few times. The chain combines TRBV20-1 with TRBJ2-5, with TRBD2 matching 10 bases. The DNA end is more similar to TRBJ2-7, so the J call may be wrong. The CDR3 contains 14 residues. Germline loops: CDR1 DFQATT, CDR2 SNEGSKA (reference sequence). The CDR3 bases are TGCAGTGTGACTACTAGCGGGGACCCTTTCGAGCAGTACTTC. It codes for CSVTTSGDPFEQYF.

The J gene is TRBJ2-7, the V gene TRBV7-2; TRBD2 agrees at 7 bases. CDR1 SGHTA and CDR2 FQGNSA come from the germline V gene. CDR3 length: 15 residues. V lost 5 bases to trimming and J lost 5 bases; unmatched junction nucleotides: 12. This CDR3 is CASSARGLADNEQYF. The CDR3 nucleotides read TGTGCCAGCAGCGCCAGAGGCCTAGCGGATAACGAGCAGTACTTC.

The gene calls are TRBV21-1 and TRBJ2-4; no DNA check was done on the table's D call, TRBD1. Near its end, the DNA agrees better with TRBJ2-7, so the J call may be wrong. TRBV21-1 is a pseudogene locus. This CDR3 spans 15 amino acids. The CDR3, as DNA: TGTGCCAGCACCCTTAGGGACAGGGGGAAGAACGAGCAGTACTTC. Translation gives CASTLRDRGKNEQYF.

The rearrangement links TRBV12-3 or TRBV12-4 to TRBJ2-5; 8 bases match TRBD2. The CDR3 runs to 14 residues. The V segment lost 2 bases and the J segment 7 bases; nucleotides outside the gene matches: 6. This CDR3 is CASSLSGGRGTQYF. The CDR3 nucleotides read TGTGCCAGCAGTTTAAGCGGGGGAAGGGGGACCCAGTACTTC.

The chain links TRBV12-3 or TRBV12-4 to TRBJ2-1; 8 bases line up with TRBD2. This CDR3 contains 18 residues. J gave up 2 bases and V 6 bases, and 15 bases lay outside the gene matches. The CDR3 here is CASSPGISGNYAYNEQFF. The DNA of the CDR3 is TGTGCCAGCAGCCCAGGGATTAGCGGGAACTACGCCTACAATGAGCAGTTCTTC.

The chain uses TRBV7-8 and TRBJ2-7, with no clear D. CDR3 length equals 11 residues. CDR1 SGHVS and CDR2 FQNEAQ come from the germline V gene. Trimming took 5 bases from V and 8 from J, leaving 10 bases between them. CDR3 nucleotide sequence: TGTGCCAGCAGCCCAGGAGTCCAGCAGTACTTC. Its translation: CASSPGVQQYF.